This T cell receptor beta chain was found in a study of blood T cells in healthy people across ages. Findings and caveats of the study: Lack of knowledge of donor CMV status possibly confounded expanded clonotype changes.

Then a second PCR, running roughly 6 to 11 cycles, was carried out with a sample-barcoded 5' primer and a J-beta primer mix. Each CDR3 protein is one row after TCRdb ran MiXCR on the 5' RACE reads. The sample comprises approximately 1,100,000 distinct CDR3 sequences, under 55% of which are singletons, and approximately 17% rests with the top ten. The CDR3 has 12 amino acids. Per the germline V gene, CDR1 is DFQATT and CDR2 is SNEGSKA (reference sequence). The ends lost 6 bases at V and 2 bases at J; junction bases unmatched: 3. This clonotype was observed a handful of times. Its target is unknown. The TCR sequence derives from an older woman in good health. The rearrangement uses TRBV20-1 and TRBJ2-7, with 8 bases identical to TRBD1. Sequencing used blood. In DNA, the CDR3 is TGCAGTGCGACAGGGGAGACCTACGAGCAGTACTTC. Translated, it gives CSATGETYEQYF.